One and the same sample provided the 7 T cell receptor beta chains below, sequenced in a study of OX40 agonist ivuxolimab in advanced cancers. Produced via immunoSEQ multiplex PCR; TCRdb's table is partial and in-frame only. The sample lists 50,000 to 60,000 clones, roughly 90% occurring once. The sequencing used CD4+ or CD8+ T cells sorted from blood, collected in a trial of the OX40 agonist ivuxolimab. Receptor source: an adult with an advanced solid tumor such as melanoma, head and neck, liver or kidney cancer.

V gene TRBV6-6 combines with J gene TRBJ1-1; D possibly corresponds to TRBD1 (5 bases). The CDR3 length is 15 residues. Germline assignment: CDR1 MNHNY and CDR2 SVGAGI (reference sequence). V lost 4 bases and J lost 3, with 15 bases in between. The CDR3 region is CASSSTGGEHTEAFF. In DNA, the CDR3 is TGTGCCAGCAGTTCTACAGGCGGTGAGCACACTGAAGCTTTCTTT.

In DNA, the CDR3 is TGTGCCACCAACCGCGGACAGGGGAGTCAGTCGGAGACCCAGTACTTC. Translation: CATNRGQGSQSETQYF. The genes are TRBV6-6 and TRBJ2-5, with TRBD1 matching 9 bases. The length of the CDR3 is 16 residues. Germline assignment: CDR1 MNHNY and CDR2 SVGAGI (reference sequence). The ends lost 10 bases at V and 5 bases at J; junction bases unmatched: 17.

The chain joins TRBV7-8 to TRBJ1-2; possibly TRBD1 for D (6 bases). The CDR3 loop spans 16 amino acids. V was shortened by 1 base and J by 8 bases, with 20 bases between the two germline ends. Germline V lookup: CDR1 SGHVS, CDR2 FQNEAQ. The CDR3 sequence is CASSLGAPGRGEGYTF. The CDR3 DNA is TGTGCCAGCAGCTTAGGGGCCCCCGGGAGGGGGGAGGGCTACACCTTC.

The V and J genes are TRBV6-1 and TRBJ1-2; D gene uncertain. This CDR3 has 14 residues. The V gene's germline CDR1 is MNHNS and CDR2 SASEGT. Trimming left V 3 bases short and J 10 bases short, with 18 bases between. The CDR3 nucleotides read TGTGCCAGCAGTGAGGTTACGGCAATGGGAGTCTACACCTTC. Protein: CASSEVTAMGVYTF.

The chain carries TRBV30 and TRBJ1-2; 8 positions match TRBD1. Germline CDR1 GTSNPN, CDR2 SVGIG (reference sequence). The CDR3 length is 14 residues. After removal of 2 bases from V and 7 bases from J, the junction contained 9 bases not matched to a gene. The CDR3 loop is CAWSLQGAEGGYTF. The DNA for the CDR3 is TGTGCCTGGAGTTTGCAGGGGGCTGAAGGTGGCTACACCTTC.

The chain employs TRBV7-6 and TRBJ2-7; 11 nucleotides line up with TRBD1. Germline V lookup: CDR1 SGHVS, CDR2 FNYEAQ. The V and J ends lost 1 base and 5 bases, in that order; junction bases with no gene match: 7. The CDR3 contains 16 residues. CDR3 region: CASSLVPDRGRDEQYF. In DNA, the CDR3 is TGTGCCAGCAGCTTAGTTCCGGACAGGGGGCGCGACGAGCAGTACTTC.

The chain couples TRBV9 to TRBJ2-1; 9 bases are a match to TRBD2. Germline-derived CDR1 and CDR2 are SGDLS and YYNGEE. J gave up 2 bases and V 0 bases, and 6 bases lay outside the gene matches. The CDR3 sequence is 17 residues long. The CDR3 nucleotides read TGTGCCAGCAGCGTAGGAGCGGGGGGAAGGGCCTACAATGAGCAGTTCTTC. It yields the protein CASSVGAGGRAYNEQFF.